This is a list of T cell receptor beta chains from one sample in a study of blood T cell repertoires in COVID-19. The assay was immunoSEQ multiplex PCR, and TCRdb's table has in-frame clones only and misses some. The sample consists of about 150,000 clones, roughly four fifths of them appearing once. The sequenced sample consisted of peripheral blood. These TCRs come from a man older than 75 with acute or convalescent COVID-19. CDR3s include the opening cysteine and the closing phenylalanine or tryptophan. D genes are given only for firm matches. A clone size is listed for some rows: how often the clone was seen (once, few, many), or a class if it is expanded.

clone_size,d_call,j_call,v_call,cdr3_nt,cdr3_aa
NA,NA,TRBJ1-2,TRBV27,TGTGCCAGCAGTTTAAATCAGGGGCGTGATGGCTACACCTTC,CASSLNQGRDGYTF
few,NA,TRBJ2-1,TRBV2,TGTGCCAGCAGTGCGAATAGGGCCGGGGGCAATGAGCAGTTCTTC,CASSANRAGGNEQFF
NA,NA,TRBJ1-1,TRBV29-1,TGCAGCGGAGAGGAGAACACTGAAGCTTTCTTT,CSGEENTEAFF
once,TRBD2,TRBJ2-7,TRBV5-5,TGTGCCAGCAGCGGAGGCGGGGGATACTACGAGCAGTACTTC,CASSGGGGYYEQYF
NA,NA,TRBJ2-3,TRBV7-2,TGTGCCAGCACCCCCCTAGGGGCAAGCACAGATACGCAGTATTTT,CASTPLGASTDTQYF
NA,NA,TRBJ2-3,TRBV6-4,TGTGCCACTTCCTGGAGGGTTGGGAACACAGATACGCAGTATTTT,CATSWRVGNTDTQYF
NA,TRBD1,TRBJ1-5,TRBV7-2,TGTGCCAGCAGCCCCGACCCGGGACAGAATCAGCCCCAGCATTTT,CASSPDPGQNQPQHF
NA,TRBD1,TRBJ1-5,TRBV28,TGTGCCAGCAGTTTCGCCGACAGGGCTTTCAATCAGCCCCAGCATTTT,CASSFADRAFNQPQHF
NA,NA,TRBJ2-2,TRBV15,TGTGCCACCAGCAGAGATACACAAAACACCGGGGAGCTGTTTTTT,CATSRDTQNTGELFF
NA,TRBD2,TRBJ2-1,TRBV7-3,TGTGCCAGCAGCTTAGGCGGGTCTAGCGGAGACAATGAGCAGTTCTTC,CASSLGGSSGDNEQFF
NA,TRBD1,TRBJ1-5,TRBV13,TGTGCCAGCAGCTTAAGGCGGGGGACAGGGCGGAGTCAGCCCCAGCATTTT,CASSLRRGTGRSQPQHF
NA,NA,TRBJ1-1,TRBV29-1,TGCAGCGTTGTGTCACAGATGAACACTGAAGCTTTCTTT,CSVVSQMNTEAFF
NA,TRBD2,TRBJ2-3,TRBV6-6,TGTGCCAGCAGTCCGGAGCGGGGGGGCCTCGGAGATACGCAGTATTTT,CASSPERGGLGDTQYF
NA,NA,TRBJ2-1,TRBV29-1,TGCAGCGTCCGGTCGGTATCGGGCGGGTTCAATGAGCAGTTCTTC,CSVRSVSGGFNEQFF
NA,TRBD1,TRBJ1-5,TRBV4-1,TGCGCCAGCAGCCGGCAGACGGGACAGTTGAATCAGCCCCAGCATTTT,CASSRQTGQLNQPQHF
NA,NA,TRBJ2-5,TRBV29-1,TGCAGCGTTGTAACAGGGCCAGAGACCCAGTACTTC,CSVVTGPETQYF
once,NA,TRBJ1-2,TRBV6-5,TGTGCCAGCAGCCCAGGATCTAAACGGAACTATGGCTACACCTTC,CASSPGSKRNYGYTF
NA,NA,TRBJ1-2,TRBV28,TGTGCCAGCAGTTTCTGGAGGACGACGGGCGTCGGCTACACCTTC,CASSFWRTTGVGYTF
NA,TRBD1,TRBJ1-1,TRBV11-2,TGTGCCAGCGGACAGGGGGCGTCCACTGAAGCTTTCTTT,CASGQGASTEAFF
NA,NA,TRBJ2-6,TRBV21-1,TGTGCCAGCAGACAACCAGACAGGGAAGGGGCCAACGTCCTGACTTTC,CASRQPDREGANVLTF
NA,NA,TRBJ1-3,TRBV6-5,TGTGCCAGCAGTTACGGTCAGGGGTCTGGAAACACCATATATTTT,CASSYGQGSGNTIYF
NA,NA,TRBJ1-1,TRBV6-6,TGTGCCAGCAGTTTGGACAGTTTGAACACTGAAGCTTTCTTT,CASSLDSLNTEAFF
NA,TRBD1,TRBJ1-2,TRBV6-5,TGTGCCAGCCGCCCGGGACAGGGGGCTTTGGGCTACACCTTC,CASRPGQGALGYTF
NA,NA,TRBJ2-5,TRBV7-9,TGTGCCAGCAGCTTTCAGGATAGGGAGACCCAGTACTTC,CASSFQDRETQYF
NA,NA,TRBJ1-2,TRBV4-1,TGCGCCAGCAGCCAAGAGGGGGCGGGCTATGGCTACACCTTC,CASSQEGAGYGYTF
NA,NA,TRBJ1-6,TRBV6-1,TGTGCCAGCAGTGAATTATACAGGGCAAATTCACCCCTCCACTTT,CASSELYRANSPLHF
NA,NA,TRBJ2-1,TRBV5-1,TGCGCCAGCAGCCCGGACGGGGGAAGCTCCTACAATGAGCAGTTCTTC,CASSPDGGSSYNEQFF
NA,NA,TRBJ1-5,TRBV9,TGTGCCAGCAGCCCAAGCGGGACACTTAATCAGCCCCAGCATTTT,CASSPSGTLNQPQHF
few,NA,TRBJ2-1,TRBV2,TGTGCCAGCAGTCCCCTAGCGCAATCCTACAATGAGCAGTTCTTC,CASSPLAQSYNEQFF
NA,TRBD2,TRBJ2-4,TRBV7-2,TGTGCCAGCAGCGCGTCCGGGGGGGAATATAACATTCAGTACTTC,CASSASGGEYNIQYF
NA,NA,TRBJ1-1,TRBV2,TGTGCCAGCAGTGATCGGTTCATGAACACTGAAGCTTTCTTT,CASSDRFMNTEAFF
NA,NA,TRBJ2-1,TRBV10-3,TGTGCCATCAGTGGTACCCTTTCGCCGCGGGTCAATGAGCAGTTCTTC,CAISGTLSPRVNEQFF
NA,NA,TRBJ1-1,TRBV11-3,TGTGCCAGCAGCTTAGTACTCACAGGCGCAGAAACTGAAGCTTTCTTT,CASSLVLTGAETEAFF
NA,TRBD2,TRBJ2-3,TRBV6-5,TGTGCCAGCAGGATTAGCGGGACTAGCACAGATACGCAGTATTTT,CASRISGTSTDTQYF
NA,NA,TRBJ1-1,TRBV6-4,TGTGCCAGCAGTGCGAGGGAGAACACTGAAGCTTTCTTT,CASSARENTEAFF
once,NA,TRBJ2-5,TRBV4-3,TGCGCCAGCAGCCAAGATACAGGGTCTTTTCAAGAGACCCAGTACTTC,CASSQDTGSFQETQYF
NA,TRBD1,TRBJ1-5,TRBV20-1,TGCAGTGCTAGTCCTGGACAGGCGCGAAGTCAGCCCCAGCATTTT,CSASPGQARSQPQHF
NA,NA,TRBJ1-1,TRBV11-2,TGTGCCAGCAGGCCTACAGCGAACACTGAAGCTTTCTTT,CASRPTANTEAFF
NA,NA,TRBJ1-6,TRBV2,TGTGCCAGCAGTGGTCAGGGAGGAGGGTCACCCCTCCACTTT,CASSGQGGGSPLHF
NA,TRBD1,TRBJ1-5,TRBV15,TGTGCCACCAGCAGCTCCGGGACAGGGTGGGATCAGCCCCAGCATTTT,CATSSSGTGWDQPQHF
NA,NA,TRBJ2-1,TRBV19,TGTGCCAGTAGTATTGGCGACAGGCCCTCCTACAATGAGCAGTTCTTC,CASSIGDRPSYNEQFF
few,NA,TRBJ1-5,TRBV6-6,TGTGCCAGCAGTACGGGGGGGCTTCAGCCCCAGCATTTT,CASSTGGLQPQHF
once,NA,TRBJ1-2,TRBV29-1,TGCAGCGTTGAAGAGGAGGGGGGGCGCGTCGGTGGCTACACCTTC,CSVEEEGGRVGGYTF
NA,NA,TRBJ1-5,TRBV18,TGTGCCAGCGCTCCGGACAGCACTAATCAGCCCCAGCATTTT,CASAPDSTNQPQHF
NA,NA,TRBJ1-4,TRBV5-4,TGTGCCAGCAGCCCCGGACGGGATGCAACTAATGAAAAACTGTTTTTT,CASSPGRDATNEKLFF
NA,TRBD1,TRBJ1-1,TRBV15,TGTGCCACCAGCAGCGACAGGGGGACCGTGAACACTGAAGCTTTCTTT,CATSSDRGTVNTEAFF
NA,NA,TRBJ2-3,TRBV27,TGTGCCAGCAGTTTATTGCGTTCTAGCACAGATACGCAGTATTTT,CASSLLRSSTDTQYF
NA,TRBD1,TRBJ2-5,TRBV5-1,TGCGCCAGCAGCTTCCCACAGGGGGAGACCCAGTACTTC,CASSFPQGETQYF
NA,NA,TRBJ2-1,TRBV3-1/TRBV3-2,TGTGCCAGCAGCCCAGGAGGGGGGGGCGGTTACAATGAGCAGTTCTTC,CASSPGGGGGYNEQFF
NA,TRBD1,TRBJ1-1,TRBV7-2,TGTGCCAGCAGACCGACAGGGGGCTCTACTGAAGCTTTCTTT,CASRPTGGSTEAFF
NA,NA,TRBJ2-2,TRBV18,TGTGCCAGCTCACGGCCCTCCAGGCAGGGCGGCGGGGAGCTGTTTTTT,CASSRPSRQGGGELFF
NA,TRBD1,TRBJ1-4,TRBV9,TGTGCCAGCAGCGTAGATAGAGGGGGCCATGAAAAACTGTTTTTT,CASSVDRGGHEKLFF
NA,NA,TRBJ2-2,TRBV9,TGTGCCAGCAGCGTATATACAGTGGGCACCGGGGAGCTGTTTTTT,CASSVYTVGTGELFF
NA,NA,TRBJ1-1,TRBV7-6,TGTGCCAGCAGACCGATTAGCGGCACTGAAGCTTTCTTT,CASRPISGTEAFF